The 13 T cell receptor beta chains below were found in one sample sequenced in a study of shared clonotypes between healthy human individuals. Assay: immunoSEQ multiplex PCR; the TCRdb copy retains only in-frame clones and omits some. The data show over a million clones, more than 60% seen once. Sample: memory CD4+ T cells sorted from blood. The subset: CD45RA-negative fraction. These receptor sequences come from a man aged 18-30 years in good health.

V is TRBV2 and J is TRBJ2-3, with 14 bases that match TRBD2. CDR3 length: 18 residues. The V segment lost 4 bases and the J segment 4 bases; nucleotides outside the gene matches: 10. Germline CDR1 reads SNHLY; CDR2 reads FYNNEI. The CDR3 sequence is CASSGSGTSGSRADTQYF. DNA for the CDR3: TGTGCCAGCAGTGGATCCGGGACTAGCGGGAGCCGGGCAGATACGCAGTATTTT.

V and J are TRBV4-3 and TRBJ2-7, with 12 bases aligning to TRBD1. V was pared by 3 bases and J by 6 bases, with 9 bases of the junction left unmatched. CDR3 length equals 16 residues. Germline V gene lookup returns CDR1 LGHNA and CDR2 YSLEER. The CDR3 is CASSHGPGQGAPEQYF. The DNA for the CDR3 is TGCGCCAGCAGCCACGGTCCGGGACAGGGGGCGCCCGAGCAGTACTTC.

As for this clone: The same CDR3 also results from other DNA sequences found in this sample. CDR3 sequence: CASSLAGRGPDTQYF. CDR3 nucleotides: TGCGCCAGCAGCTTGGCGGGCCGCGGTCCAGATACGCAGTATTTT. V usage is TRBV5-1 and J usage is TRBJ2-3; no clear D gene. Trimming pared 0 bases from V and 4 bases from J, leaving 12 bases between. CDR3 length: 15 residues. Germline V gene sequence: CDR1 SGHRS, CDR2 YFSETQ.

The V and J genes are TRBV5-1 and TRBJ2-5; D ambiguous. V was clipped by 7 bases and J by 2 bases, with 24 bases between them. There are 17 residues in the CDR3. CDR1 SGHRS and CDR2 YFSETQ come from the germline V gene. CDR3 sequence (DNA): TGCGCCAGCCGACTCTCCAGATTAGGGCCGACTCAAGAGACCCAGTACTTC. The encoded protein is CASRLSRLGPTQETQYF.

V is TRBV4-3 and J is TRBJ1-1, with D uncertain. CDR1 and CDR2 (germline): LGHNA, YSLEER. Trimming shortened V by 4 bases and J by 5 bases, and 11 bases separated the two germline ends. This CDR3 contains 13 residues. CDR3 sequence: CASSLSGYTEAFF. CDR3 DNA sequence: TGCGCCAGCAGCCTGAGTGGGTATACTGAAGCTTTCTTT.

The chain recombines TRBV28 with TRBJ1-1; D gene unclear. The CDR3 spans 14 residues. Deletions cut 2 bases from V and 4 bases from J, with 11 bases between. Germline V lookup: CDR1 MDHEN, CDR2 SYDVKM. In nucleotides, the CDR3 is TGTGCCAGCAGTTTACGGGAACGGGGCACTGAAGCTTTCTTT. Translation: CASSLRERGTEAFF.

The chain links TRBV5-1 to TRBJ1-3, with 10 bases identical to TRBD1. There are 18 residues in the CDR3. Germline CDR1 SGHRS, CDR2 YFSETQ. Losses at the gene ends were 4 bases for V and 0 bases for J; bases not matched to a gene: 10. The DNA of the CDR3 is TGCGCCAGCAGCGCACTCTCGGGACAGGGGAGCTCTGGAAACACCATATATTTT. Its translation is CASSALSGQGSSGNTIYF.

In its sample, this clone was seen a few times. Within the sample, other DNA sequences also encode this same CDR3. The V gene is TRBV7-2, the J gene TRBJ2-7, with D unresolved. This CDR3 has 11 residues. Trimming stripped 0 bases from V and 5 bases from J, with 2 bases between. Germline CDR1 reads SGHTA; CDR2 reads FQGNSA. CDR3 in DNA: TGTGCCAGCAGCTTAGCTCACGAGCAGTACTTC. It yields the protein CASSLAHEQYF. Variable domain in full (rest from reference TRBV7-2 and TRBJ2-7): GAGVSQSPSNKVTEKGKDVELRCDPISGHTALYWYRQSLGQGLEFLIYFQGNSAPDKSGLPSDRFSAERTGGSVSTLTIQRTQQEDSAVYLCASSLAHEQYFGPGTRLTVT.

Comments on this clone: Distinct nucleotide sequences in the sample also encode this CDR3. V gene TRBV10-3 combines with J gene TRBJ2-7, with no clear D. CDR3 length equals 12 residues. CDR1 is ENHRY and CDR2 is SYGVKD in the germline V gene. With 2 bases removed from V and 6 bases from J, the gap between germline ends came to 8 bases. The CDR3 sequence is CAISEPPGEQYF. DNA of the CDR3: TGTGCCATCAGTGAGCCCCCGGGCGAGCAGTACTTC.

As DNA, the CDR3 is TGCGCCAGCAGCTTGGCAGGGGGGACTCAGCCCCAGCATTTT. Translating it yields CASSLAGGTQPQHF. The J gene is TRBJ1-5, the V gene TRBV5-1, with 7 positions matching TRBD1. CDR3 length equals 14 residues. The germline V gene has CDR1 SGHRS and CDR2 YFSETQ. V dropped 0 bases and J dropped 6; count of bases not matched to a gene: 3.

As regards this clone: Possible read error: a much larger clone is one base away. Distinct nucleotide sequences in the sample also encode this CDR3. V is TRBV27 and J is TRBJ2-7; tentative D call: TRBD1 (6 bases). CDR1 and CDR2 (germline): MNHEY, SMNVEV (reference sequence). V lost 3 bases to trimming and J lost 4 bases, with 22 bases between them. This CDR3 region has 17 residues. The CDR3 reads CASSLSSTGIWAYEQYF. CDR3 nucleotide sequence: TGTGCCAGCAGTTTGTCTTCAACAGGGATCTGGGCTTACGAGCAGTACTTC.

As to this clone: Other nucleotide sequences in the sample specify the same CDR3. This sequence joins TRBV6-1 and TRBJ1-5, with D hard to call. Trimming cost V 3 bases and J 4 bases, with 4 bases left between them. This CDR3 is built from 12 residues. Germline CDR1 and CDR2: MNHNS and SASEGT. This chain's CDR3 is CASSDRNQPQHF. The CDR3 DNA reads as TGTGCCAGCAGTGACAGAAATCAGCCCCAGCATTTT.

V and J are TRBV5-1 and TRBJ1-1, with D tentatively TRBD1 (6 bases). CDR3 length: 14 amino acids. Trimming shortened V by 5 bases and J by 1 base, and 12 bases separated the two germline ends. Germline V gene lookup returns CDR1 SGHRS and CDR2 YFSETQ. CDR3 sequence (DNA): TGCGCCAGCAGACCGGACAGCGCGAACACTGAAGCTTTCTTT. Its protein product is CASRPDSANTEAFF.